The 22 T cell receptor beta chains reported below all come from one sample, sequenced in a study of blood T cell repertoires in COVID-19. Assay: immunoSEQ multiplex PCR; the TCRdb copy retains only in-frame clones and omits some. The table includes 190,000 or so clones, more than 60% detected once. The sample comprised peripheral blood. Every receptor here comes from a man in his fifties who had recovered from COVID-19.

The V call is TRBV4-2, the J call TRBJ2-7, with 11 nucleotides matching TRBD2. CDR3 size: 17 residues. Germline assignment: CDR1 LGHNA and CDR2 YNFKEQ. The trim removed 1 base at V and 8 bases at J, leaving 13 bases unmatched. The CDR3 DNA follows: TGTGCCAGCAGCCAAGGGACTAGCGGGCGAAACCCTACGAAGCAGTACTTC. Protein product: CASSQGTSGRNPTKQYF.

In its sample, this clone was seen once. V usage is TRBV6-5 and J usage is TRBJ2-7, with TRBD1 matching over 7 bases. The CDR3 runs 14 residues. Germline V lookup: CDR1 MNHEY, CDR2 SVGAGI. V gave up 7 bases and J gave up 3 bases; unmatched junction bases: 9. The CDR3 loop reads CASNAATGFYEQYF. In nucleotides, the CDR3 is TGTGCCAGCAACGCGGCGACAGGGTTCTACGAGCAGTACTTC.

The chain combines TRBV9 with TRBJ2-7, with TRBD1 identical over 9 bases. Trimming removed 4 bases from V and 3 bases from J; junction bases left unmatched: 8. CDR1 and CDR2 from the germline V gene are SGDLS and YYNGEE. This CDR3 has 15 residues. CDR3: CASSISGTGNYEQYF. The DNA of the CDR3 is TGTGCCAGCAGCATATCCGGGACAGGGAACTACGAGCAGTACTTC.

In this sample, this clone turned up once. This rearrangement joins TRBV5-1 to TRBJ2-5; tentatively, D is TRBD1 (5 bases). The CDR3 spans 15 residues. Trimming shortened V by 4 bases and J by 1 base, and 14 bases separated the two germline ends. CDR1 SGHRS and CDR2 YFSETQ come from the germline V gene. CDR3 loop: CASSPPRQFQETQYF. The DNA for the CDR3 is TGCGCCAGCAGCCCCCCTAGACAGTTCCAAGAGACCCAGTACTTC.

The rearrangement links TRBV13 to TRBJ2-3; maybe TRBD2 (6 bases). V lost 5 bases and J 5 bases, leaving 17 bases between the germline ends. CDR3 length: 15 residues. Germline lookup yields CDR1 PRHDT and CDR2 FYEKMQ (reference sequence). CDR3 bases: TGTGCCAGCAGCCCCCCCTCTCGCGGGATAGATACGCAGTATTTT. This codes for CASSPPSRGIDTQYF.

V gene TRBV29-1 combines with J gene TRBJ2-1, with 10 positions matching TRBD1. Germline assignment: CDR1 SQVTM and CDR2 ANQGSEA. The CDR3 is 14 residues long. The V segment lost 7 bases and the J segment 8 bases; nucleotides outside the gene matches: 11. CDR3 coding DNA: TGCAGCGCTCCAAGAAGGGACAGGGGCGATGAGCAGTTCTTC. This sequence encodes CSAPRRDRGDEQFF.

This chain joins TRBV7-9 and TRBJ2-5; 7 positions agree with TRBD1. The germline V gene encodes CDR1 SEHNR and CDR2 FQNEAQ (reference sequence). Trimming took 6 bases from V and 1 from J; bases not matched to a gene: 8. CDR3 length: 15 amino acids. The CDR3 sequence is CASSYITGVQETQYF. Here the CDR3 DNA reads TGTGCCAGCAGTTACATCACAGGGGTCCAAGAGACCCAGTACTTC.

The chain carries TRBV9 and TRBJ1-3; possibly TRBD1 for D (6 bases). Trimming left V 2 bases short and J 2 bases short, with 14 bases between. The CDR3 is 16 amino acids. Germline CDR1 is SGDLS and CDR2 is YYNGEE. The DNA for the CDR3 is TGTGCCAGCAGCGTCGGATATCAGGGGACTGGAAACACCATATATTTT. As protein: CASSVGYQGTGNTIYF.

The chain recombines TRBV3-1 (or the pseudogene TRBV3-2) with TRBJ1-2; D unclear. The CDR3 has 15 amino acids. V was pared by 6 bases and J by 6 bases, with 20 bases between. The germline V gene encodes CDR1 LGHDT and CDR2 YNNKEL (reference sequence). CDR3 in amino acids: CASRGSGSLSNGYTF. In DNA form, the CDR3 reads TGTGCCAGCAGAGGGAGTGGCTCCCTATCCAATGGCTACACCTTC.

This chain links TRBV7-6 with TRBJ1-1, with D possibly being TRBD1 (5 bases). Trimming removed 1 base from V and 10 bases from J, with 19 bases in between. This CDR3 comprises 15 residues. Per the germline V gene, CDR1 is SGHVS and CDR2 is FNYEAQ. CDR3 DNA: TGTGCCAGCAGCTTAGGACTGCGGGACTCACGGGGAGCTTTCTTT. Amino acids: CASSLGLRDSRGAFF.

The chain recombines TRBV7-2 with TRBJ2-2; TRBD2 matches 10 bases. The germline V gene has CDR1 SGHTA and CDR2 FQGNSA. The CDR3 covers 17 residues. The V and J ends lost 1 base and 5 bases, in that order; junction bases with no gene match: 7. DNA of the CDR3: TGTGCCAGCAGCTTAGATAGCGCTAGCGGGAGTACCGGGGAGCTGTTTTTT. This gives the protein CASSLDSASGSTGELFF.

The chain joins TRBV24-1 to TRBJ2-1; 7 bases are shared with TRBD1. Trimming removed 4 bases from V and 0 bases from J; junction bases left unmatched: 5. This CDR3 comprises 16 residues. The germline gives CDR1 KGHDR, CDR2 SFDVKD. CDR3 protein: CATSDSTGLSYNEQFF. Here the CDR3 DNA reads TGTGCCACCAGTGACTCGACAGGGCTCTCCTACAATGAGCAGTTCTTC.

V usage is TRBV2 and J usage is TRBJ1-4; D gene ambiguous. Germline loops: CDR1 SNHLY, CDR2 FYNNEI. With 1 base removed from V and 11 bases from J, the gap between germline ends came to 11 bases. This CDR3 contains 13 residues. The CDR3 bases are TGTGCCAGCAGTGAAGGGAGGTTAAGGAAACTGTTTTTT. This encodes CASSEGRLRKLFF.

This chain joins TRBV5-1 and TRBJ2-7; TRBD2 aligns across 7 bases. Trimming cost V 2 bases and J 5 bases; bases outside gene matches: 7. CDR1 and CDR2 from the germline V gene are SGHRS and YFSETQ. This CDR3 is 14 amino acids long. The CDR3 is CASSFKALANEQYF. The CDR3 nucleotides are TGCGCCAGCAGCTTCAAAGCACTAGCGAACGAGCAGTACTTC.

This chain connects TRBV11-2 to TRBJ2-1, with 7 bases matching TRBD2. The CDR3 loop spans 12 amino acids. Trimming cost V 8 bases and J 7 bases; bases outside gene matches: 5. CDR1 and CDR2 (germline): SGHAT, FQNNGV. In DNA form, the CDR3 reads TGTGCCAGCGGGAGGGCTTTTAATGAGCAGTTCTTC. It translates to CASGRAFNEQFF.

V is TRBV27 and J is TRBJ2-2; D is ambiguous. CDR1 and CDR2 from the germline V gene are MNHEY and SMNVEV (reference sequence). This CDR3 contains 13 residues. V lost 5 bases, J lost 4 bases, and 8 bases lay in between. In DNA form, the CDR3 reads TGTGCCAGCAGTCCGTTCTCCACCGGGGAGCTGTTTTTT. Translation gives CASSPFSTGELFF.

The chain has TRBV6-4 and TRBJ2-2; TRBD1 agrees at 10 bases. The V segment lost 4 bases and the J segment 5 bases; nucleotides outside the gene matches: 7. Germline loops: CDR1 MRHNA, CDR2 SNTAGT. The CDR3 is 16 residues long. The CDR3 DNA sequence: TGTGCCAGCAGTGTAAACCCGGGACAGGGGACCGGGGAGCTGTTTTTT. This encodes CASSVNPGQGTGELFF.

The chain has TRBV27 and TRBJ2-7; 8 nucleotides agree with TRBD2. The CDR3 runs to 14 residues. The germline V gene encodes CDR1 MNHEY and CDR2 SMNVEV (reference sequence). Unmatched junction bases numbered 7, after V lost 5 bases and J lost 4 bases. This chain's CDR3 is CASSGYSGGYEQYF. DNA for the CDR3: TGTGCCAGCAGTGGATATTCGGGAGGGTACGAGCAGTACTTC.

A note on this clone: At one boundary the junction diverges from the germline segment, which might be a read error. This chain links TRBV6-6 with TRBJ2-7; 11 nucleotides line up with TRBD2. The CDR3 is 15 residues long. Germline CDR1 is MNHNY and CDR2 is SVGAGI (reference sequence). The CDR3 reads CASNDKRVTSGSLHF. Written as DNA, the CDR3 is TGTGCCAGCAACGATAAAAGGGTAACTAGCGGGAGTTTACACTTC.

The CDR3 here is CASSGTGGTDTQYF. In nucleotides, the CDR3 is TGTGCCAGCAGCGGGACAGGGGGTACAGATACGCAGTATTTT. V gene TRBV3-1 (or the pseudogene TRBV3-2) combines with J gene TRBJ2-3; 11 bases match TRBD1. The length of the CDR3 is 14 residues. The V gene's germline CDR1 is LGHDT and CDR2 YNNKEL (reference sequence). The J segment lost 3 bases and the V segment lost 5 bases, leaving 1 base of the junction unmatched.

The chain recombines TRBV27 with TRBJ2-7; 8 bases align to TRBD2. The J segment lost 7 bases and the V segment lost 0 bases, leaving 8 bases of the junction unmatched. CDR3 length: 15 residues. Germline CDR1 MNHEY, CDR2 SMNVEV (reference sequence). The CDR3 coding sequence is TGTGCCAGCAGTTTATCTGGTCCGGGAGGGCCTGAGCAGTACTTC. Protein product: CASSLSGPGGPEQYF.

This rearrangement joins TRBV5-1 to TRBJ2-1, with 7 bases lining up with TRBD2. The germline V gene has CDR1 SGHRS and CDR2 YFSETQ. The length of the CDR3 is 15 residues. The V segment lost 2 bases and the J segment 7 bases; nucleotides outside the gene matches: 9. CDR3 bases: TGCGCCAGCAGCTTCGGAGCGGGACGGGTGAATGAGCAGTTCTTC. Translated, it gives CASSFGAGRVNEQFF.